A selection of T cell receptor beta chains follows, all from one sample in a study of CD8 T cells in ankylosing spondylitis. TCRdb fed the 5' RACE reads into MiXCR, producing one record per CDR3 protein. The sample shows under 950,000 distinct CDR3 sequences, around a fifth of them seen only once. What was sequenced was blood, either unsorted or a sorted T cell fraction (not recorded which). The origin of the receptors is a male donor with ankylosing spondylitis. Each CDR3 is given with its conserved first and last residue. Each record gives: J gene, V gene, clone size, D gene, CDR3 protein, CDR3 DNA. The D gene is left open where the match is weak. Clone sizes are given selectively: once, few, many, or a class where the clone is expanded.

J: TRBJ2-7
V: TRBV20-1
size: -
D: -
CDR3: CSARDSGQNYEQYF
DNA: TGCAGTGCTAGAGATTCCGGACAGAACTACGAGCAGTACTTC

J: TRBJ2-1
V: TRBV24-1
size: -
D: -
CDR3: CATSDRTAQVGNEQFF
DNA: TGTGCCACCAGTGATCGGACTGCCCAGGTCGGCAATGAGCAGTTCTTC

J: TRBJ1-1
V: TRBV20-1
size: many
D: TRBD1
CDR3: CSARIAVDADRGAEAFF
DNA: TGCAGTGCTAGAATTGCCGTAGATGCTGACAGGGGCGCTGAAGCTTTCTTT

J: TRBJ1-1
V: TRBV25-1
size: few
D: -
CDR3: CASSSSRAGDTEAFF
DNA: TGTGCCAGCAGTTCCAGTAGGGCAGGGGACACTGAAGCTTTCTTT

J: TRBJ2-7
V: TRBV12-3/TRBV12-4
size: -
D: -
CDR3: CASSLSGKQYF
DNA: TGTGCCAGCAGTTTATCTGGGAAGCAGTACTTC

J: TRBJ2-7
V: TRBV29-1
size: few
D: -
CDR3: CSVNRDYEQYF
DNA: TGCAGCGTCAACAGGGACTACGAGCAGTACTTC

J: TRBJ1-6
V: TRBV18
size: few
D: TRBD1
CDR3: CASSRGTGDSPLHF
DNA: TGTGCCAGCTCACGAGGGACAGGGGATTCACCCCTCCACTTT

J: TRBJ1-2
V: TRBV7-2
size: -
D: TRBD1
CDR3: CASSLGDRPNYGYTF
DNA: TGTGCCAGCAGCCTAGGGGACAGGCCTAACTATGGCTACACCTTC

J: TRBJ2-3
V: TRBV5-1
size: few
D: TRBD1
CDR3: CASGRLPTGGTDTQYF
DNA: TGCGCCAGCGGGCGGTTGCCGACAGGGGGCACAGATACGCAGTATTTT

J: TRBJ2-2
V: TRBV4-3
size: -
D: -
CDR3: CASAEEDSRTGELFF
DNA: TGCGCCAGCGCCGAGGAGGACTCGAGGACCGGGGAGCTGTTTTTT

J: TRBJ2-7
V: TRBV20-1
size: -
D: TRBD1
CDR3: CSAPPGQGTNEQYF
DNA: TGCAGTGCTCCCCCGGGACAGGGGACGAACGAGCAGTACTTC

J: TRBJ1-2
V: TRBV12-3/TRBV12-4
size: few
D: -
CDR3: CASSPRTVVYGYTF
DNA: TGTGCCAGCAGTCCACGGACAGTCGTCTATGGCTACACCTTC

J: TRBJ2-7
V: TRBV10-3
size: -
D: -
CDR3: CAISDRRDSYEQYF
DNA: TGTGCCATCAGTGATCGGCGGGATTCCTACGAGCAGTACTTC

J: TRBJ2-7
V: TRBV2
size: -
D: -
CDR3: CASSAGTPEQYF
DNA: TGTGCCAGCAGTGCAGGGACTCCCGAGCAGTACTTC

J: TRBJ1-1
V: TRBV4-1
size: -
D: TRBD1
CDR3: CASSQDGGGAGTEAFF
DNA: TGCGCCAGCAGCCAAGACGGAGGGGGCGCGGGCACTGAAGCTTTCTTT

J: TRBJ2-3
V: TRBV4-3
size: -
D: TRBD2
CDR3: CASSPRLAGDTDTQYF
DNA: TGCGCCAGCAGCCCGAGACTAGCGGGGGACACAGATACGCAGTATTTT

J: TRBJ2-5
V: TRBV12-3/TRBV12-4
size: many
D: -
CDR3: CASSSGRSILRETQYF
DNA: TGTGCCAGCAGCTCGGGACGGTCCATCCTCAGAGAGACCCAGTACTTC

J: TRBJ1-5
V: TRBV7-2
size: -
D: -
CDR3: CASSLANSNQPQHF
DNA: TGTGCCAGCAGCTTAGCCAATAGCAATCAGCCCCAGCATTTT

J: TRBJ2-3
V: TRBV5-1
size: many
D: -
CDR3: CASSNGGRTDTQYF
DNA: TGCGCCAGCAGCAACGGGGGGCGGACAGATACGCAGTATTTT

J: TRBJ1-5
V: TRBV12-3/TRBV12-4
size: many
D: -
CDR3: CASSLASDRTPQHF
DNA: TGTGCCAGCAGTTTGGCCTCCGACAGGACTCCCCAGCATTTT

J: TRBJ2-1
V: TRBV20-1
size: few
D: TRBD2
CDR3: CSATPSGRANEQFF
DNA: TGCAGTGCTACTCCCAGCGGGAGGGCCAATGAGCAGTTCTTC

J: TRBJ2-2
V: TRBV19
size: -
D: -
CDR3: CASSIWGSGELFF
DNA: TGTGCCAGTAGTATTTGGGGTTCCGGGGAGCTGTTTTTT

J: TRBJ1-1
V: TRBV29-1
size: many
D: TRBD1
CDR3: CSAYRGGDTEAFF
DNA: TGCAGCGCTTACAGGGGTGGTGACACTGAAGCTTTCTTT

J: TRBJ2-2
V: TRBV12-3/TRBV12-4
size: -
D: TRBD1
CDR3: CASSRRTGGGLFDPPGELFF
DNA: TGTGCCAGCAGTCGACGGACAGGGGGCGGATTATTTGACCCTCCCGGGGAGCTGTTTTTT

J: TRBJ2-4
V: TRBV3-1
size: -
D: TRBD2
CDR3: CASKIAGATNIQYF
DNA: TGTGCCAGCAAAATAGCGGGAGCGACAAACATTCAGTACTTC

J: TRBJ2-7
V: TRBV6-2/TRBV6-3
size: -
D: -
CDR3: CASSETKTYEQYF
DNA: TGTGCCAGCAGTGAGACTAAAACCTACGAGCAGTACTTC

J: TRBJ2-5
V: TRBV7-2
size: few
D: TRBD2
CDR3: CASSLRGTRQETQYF
DNA: TGTGCCAGCAGCCTAAGAGGGACTAGACAAGAGACCCAGTACTTC

J: TRBJ2-1
V: TRBV5-1
size: -
D: -
CDR3: CASSFTGMGDNEQFF
DNA: TGCGCCAGCAGCTTTACAGGGATGGGGGACAATGAGCAGTTCTTC

J: TRBJ2-3
V: TRBV24-1
size: -
D: -
CDR3: CATAGSTDTQYF
DNA: TGTGCCACGGCGGGAAGCACAGATACGCAGTATTTT

J: TRBJ2-3
V: TRBV20-1
size: once
D: TRBD2
CDR3: CSARGGVAGATDTQYF
DNA: TGCAGTGCTAGGGGGGGGGTAGCGGGAGCGACAGATACGCAGTATTTT

J: TRBJ2-7
V: TRBV5-6
size: -
D: TRBD1
CDR3: CASSSLDRGYEQYF
DNA: TGTGCCAGCAGCTCCTTGGACAGGGGCTACGAGCAGTACTTC

J: TRBJ2-2
V: TRBV28
size: few
D: -
CDR3: CASSRDPNTGELFF
DNA: TGTGCCAGCAGTCGGGATCCCAACACCGGGGAGCTGTTTTTT

J: TRBJ2-2
V: TRBV27
size: few
D: -
CDR3: CASRWVDTGELFF
DNA: TGTGCCAGCCGTTGGGTGGACACCGGGGAGCTGTTTTTT

J: TRBJ2-2
V: TRBV5-1
size: -
D: TRBD2
CDR3: CASSLPRERGDRTGELFF
DNA: TGCGCCAGCAGTTTACCCCGAGAGCGGGGGGACCGCACCGGGGAGCTGTTTTTT

J: TRBJ2-3
V: TRBV6-5
size: -
D: -
CDR3: CASSYSGTRRGDTQYF
DNA: TGTGCCAGCAGTTACTCCGGGACTCGGAGGGGTGATACGCAGTATTTT

J: TRBJ2-7
V: TRBV4-3
size: -
D: -
CDR3: CASSQGRSGPYEQYF
DNA: TGCGCCAGCAGCCAAGGTAGATCCGGGCCCTACGAGCAGTACTTC

J: TRBJ2-5
V: TRBV11-3
size: -
D: -
CDR3: CASSLQGFQETQYF
DNA: TGTGCCAGCAGCTTACAGGGATTTCAAGAGACCCAGTACTTC